This T cell receptor beta chain was sequenced for a study of OX40 agonist ivuxolimab in advanced cancers. Study-level findings and limits: Patients with a partial response at 0.1-3.0 mg/kg had among the lowest clonal expansion.

As to this clone: The antigen is undetermined.

There are 14 residues in the CDR3. Germline V gene data show CDR1 as SGHTA and CDR2 as FQGNSA. V was shortened by 5 bases and J by 7 bases, with 14 bases between the two germline ends. Data came from immunoSEQ multiplex PCR; TCRdb stores just in-frame clones and leaves some out. The sample contains 20,000 or so clones, roughly 89% of which appear only once. The sequence derives from an adult with an advanced solid tumor such as melanoma, head and neck, liver or kidney cancer. The chain combines TRBV7-2 with TRBJ2-2; no clear D gene. The material was CD4+ or CD8+ T cells sorted from blood, obtained in a trial of the OX40 agonist ivuxolimab. CDR3 in amino acids: CASSPPRHSGELFF. Written as DNA, the CDR3 is TGTGCCAGCAGCCCCCCGCGACACAGCGGGGAGCTGTTTTTT.